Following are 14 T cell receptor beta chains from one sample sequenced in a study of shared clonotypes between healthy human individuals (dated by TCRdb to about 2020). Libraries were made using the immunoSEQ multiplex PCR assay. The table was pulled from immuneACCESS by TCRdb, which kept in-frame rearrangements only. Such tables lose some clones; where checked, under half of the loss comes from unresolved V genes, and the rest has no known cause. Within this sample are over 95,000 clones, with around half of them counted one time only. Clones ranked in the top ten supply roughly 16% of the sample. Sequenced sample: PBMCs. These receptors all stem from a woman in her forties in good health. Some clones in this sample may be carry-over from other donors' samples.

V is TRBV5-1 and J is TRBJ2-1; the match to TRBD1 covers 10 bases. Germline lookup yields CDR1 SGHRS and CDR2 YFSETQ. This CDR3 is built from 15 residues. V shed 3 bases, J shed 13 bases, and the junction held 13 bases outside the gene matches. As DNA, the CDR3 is TGCGCCAGCAGCTCCCCGGGACAGGGGACACCGAAACAGTTCTTC. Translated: CASSSPGQGTPKQFF.

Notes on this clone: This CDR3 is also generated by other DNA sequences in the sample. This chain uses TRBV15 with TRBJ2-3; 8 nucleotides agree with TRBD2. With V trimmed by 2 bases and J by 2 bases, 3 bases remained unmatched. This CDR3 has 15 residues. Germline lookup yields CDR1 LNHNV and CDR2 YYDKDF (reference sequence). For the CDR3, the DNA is TGTGCCACCAGCAGAAGGCGGGAGGCCACAGATACGCAGTATTTT. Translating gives CATSRRREATDTQYF.

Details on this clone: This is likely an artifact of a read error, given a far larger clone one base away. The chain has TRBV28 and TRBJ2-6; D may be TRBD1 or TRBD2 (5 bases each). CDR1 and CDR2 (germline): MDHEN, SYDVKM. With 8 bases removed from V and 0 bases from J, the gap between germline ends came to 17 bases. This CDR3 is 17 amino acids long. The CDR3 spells CASDLGASSSGANVLTF. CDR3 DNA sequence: TGTGCCAGCGACCTCGGGGCTAGTTCCTCTGGGGCCAACGTCCTGACTTTC.

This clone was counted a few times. In DNA form, the CDR3 reads TGTGCCAGTAAAATCGGGTCCTCACTCCAAGAGACCCAGTACTTC. Protein product: CASKIGSSLQETQYF. The V gene is TRBV7-2, the J gene TRBJ2-5; D is undetermined. The CDR3 contains 15 residues. V lost 9 bases to trimming and J lost 1 base, with 18 bases between them. Per the germline V gene, CDR1 is SGHTA and CDR2 is FQGNSA.

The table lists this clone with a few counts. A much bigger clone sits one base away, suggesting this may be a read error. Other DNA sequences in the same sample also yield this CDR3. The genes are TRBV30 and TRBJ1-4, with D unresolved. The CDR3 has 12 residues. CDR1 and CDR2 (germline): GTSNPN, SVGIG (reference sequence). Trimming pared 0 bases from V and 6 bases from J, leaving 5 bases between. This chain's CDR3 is CAWSVLDEKLFF. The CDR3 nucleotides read TGTGCCTGGAGTGTACTTGATGAAAAACTGTTTTTT.

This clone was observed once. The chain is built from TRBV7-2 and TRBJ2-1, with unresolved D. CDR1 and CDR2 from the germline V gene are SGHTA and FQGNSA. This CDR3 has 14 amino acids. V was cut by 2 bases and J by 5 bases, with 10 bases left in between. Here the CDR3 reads CASSLSGTNNEQFF. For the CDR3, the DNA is TGTGCCAGCAGCTTATCCGGAACCAACAATGAGCAGTTCTTC.

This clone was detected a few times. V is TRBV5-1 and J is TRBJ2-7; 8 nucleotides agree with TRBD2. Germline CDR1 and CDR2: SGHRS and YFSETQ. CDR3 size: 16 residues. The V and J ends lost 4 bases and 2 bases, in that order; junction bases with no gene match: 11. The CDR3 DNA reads TGCGCCAGCAGCCCCGGTGTGGATAGCGGGACCTACGAGCAGTACTTC. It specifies CASSPGVDSGTYEQYF.

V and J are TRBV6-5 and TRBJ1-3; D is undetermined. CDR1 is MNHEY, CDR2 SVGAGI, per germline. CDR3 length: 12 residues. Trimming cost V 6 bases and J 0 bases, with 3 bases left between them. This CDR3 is CASRDSGNTIYF. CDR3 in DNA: TGTGCCAGCAGGGACTCTGGAAACACCATATATTTT.

For the CDR3, the DNA is TGTGCCAGCAGTTGGGACAACTACGAGCAGTACTTC. It encodes CASSWDNYEQYF. V gene TRBV28 combines with J gene TRBJ2-5; D might be TRBD1 (6 bases). The J call may be in error: the DNA end matches TRBJ2-7 better. CDR3 length: 12 amino acids. In germline, CDR1 is MDHEN, CDR2 SYDVKM.

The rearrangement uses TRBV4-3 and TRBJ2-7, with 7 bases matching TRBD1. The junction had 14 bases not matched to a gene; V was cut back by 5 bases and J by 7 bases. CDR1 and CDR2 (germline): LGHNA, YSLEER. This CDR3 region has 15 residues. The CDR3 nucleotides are TGCGCCAGCAGCGGTGGGACAGCCGCCTCGGGGGAGCAGTACTTC. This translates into CASSGGTAASGEQYF.

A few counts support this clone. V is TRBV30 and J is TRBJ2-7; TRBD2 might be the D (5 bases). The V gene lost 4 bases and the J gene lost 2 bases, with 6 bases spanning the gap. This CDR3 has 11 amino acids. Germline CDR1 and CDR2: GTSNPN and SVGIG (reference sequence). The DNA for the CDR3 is TGTGCCTGGACGGGGACCTACGAGCAGTACTTC. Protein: CAWTGTYEQYF.

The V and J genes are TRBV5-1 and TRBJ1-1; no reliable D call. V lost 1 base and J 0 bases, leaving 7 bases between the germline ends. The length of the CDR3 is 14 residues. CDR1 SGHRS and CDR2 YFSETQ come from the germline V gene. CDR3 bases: TGCGCCAGCAGCTTGCTTGGAGTGAACACTGAAGCTTTCTTT. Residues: CASSLLGVNTEAFF.

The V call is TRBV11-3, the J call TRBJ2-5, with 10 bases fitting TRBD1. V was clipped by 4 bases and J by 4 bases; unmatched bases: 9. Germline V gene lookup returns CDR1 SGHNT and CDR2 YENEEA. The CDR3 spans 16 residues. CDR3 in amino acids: CASSYRDRGIRETQYF. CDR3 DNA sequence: TGTGCCAGCAGCTACCGGGACAGGGGTATTCGAGAGACCCAGTACTTC.

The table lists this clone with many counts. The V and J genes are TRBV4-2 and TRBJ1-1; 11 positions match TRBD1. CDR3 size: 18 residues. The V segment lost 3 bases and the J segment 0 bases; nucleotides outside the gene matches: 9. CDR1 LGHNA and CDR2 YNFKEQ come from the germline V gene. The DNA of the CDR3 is TGTGCCAGCAGCCAGCCGGGCGGGACAGGGGGGATGAACACTGAAGCTTTCTTT. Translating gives CASSQPGGTGGMNTEAFF.